What follows are 28 T cell receptor beta chains derived from one specimen sequenced in a study of CD8 T cells in ankylosing spondylitis. Study results and limitations: Seemingly characteristic of ankylosing spondylitis blood was a TCR beta motif consisting of eight highly homologous variants.

In TCRdb, the 5' RACE reads were re-called with MiXCR into one record per CDR3 protein. The sample contains over 450,000 distinct CDR3 sequences, about 13% of which appear only once. Their specific antigens are unknown. Material for sequencing was blood, either unsorted or a sorted T cell fraction (not recorded which). Receptors originate from a male donor with ankylosing spondylitis.

This clonotype has only a few counts. This chain joins TRBV6-1 and TRBJ1-1; tentatively, D is TRBD1 (5 bases). V was trimmed by 4 bases and J by 1 base, leaving 16 bases between them. Germline V gene data show CDR1 as MNHNS and CDR2 as SASEGT. The CDR3 runs 16 residues. The CDR3 bases are TGTGCCAGCAGTGCAATTTCGGGACCGCCGAACACTGAAGCTTTCTTT. This gives the protein CASSAISGPPNTEAFF.

This clonotype has a count of ten or more. The genes are TRBV10-1 and TRBJ2-7, with TRBD1 matching over 7 bases. The CDR3 is made up of 14 amino acids. Trimming removed 6 bases from V and 4 bases from J; junction bases left unmatched: 9. Germline V gene lookup returns CDR1 WNHNN and CDR2 SYGVQD (reference sequence). CDR3 coding DNA: TGCGCCAGCAGCACCGGGACAGAACTTTACGAGCAGTACTTC. Protein: CASSTGTELYEQYF.

Many counts were recorded for this clonotype. The chain employs TRBV29-1 and TRBJ2-3, with 8 bases aligning to TRBD2. Germline CDR1 reads SQVTM; CDR2 reads ANQGSEA. This CDR3 is built from 16 residues. Trimming cost V 2 bases and J 3 bases; bases outside gene matches: 10. CDR3 region: CSVEYGRDRRTDTQYF. For the CDR3, the DNA is TGCAGCGTTGAATACGGGAGGGACCGACGAACAGATACGCAGTATTTT.

This clonotype has only a few counts. V and J are TRBV20-1 and TRBJ2-3; the match to TRBD1 covers 8 bases. Germline V gene data show CDR1 as DFQATT and CDR2 as SNEGSKA (reference sequence). V shed 8 bases, J shed 4 bases, and the junction held 5 bases outside the gene matches. The CDR3 sequence is 12 residues long. CDR3 residues: CSTDRDPDTQYF. The CDR3 nucleotides are TGCAGTACGGACAGGGATCCAGATACGCAGTATTTT.

The chain combines TRBV15 with TRBJ1-1, with unresolved D. The germline CDR1 and CDR2 sequences are LNHNV and YYDKDF (reference sequence). Trimming shortened V by 2 bases and J by 3 bases, and 10 bases separated the two germline ends. This CDR3 is 14 amino acids long. CDR3 DNA sequence: TGTGCCACCAGCAGATTACCCTCGGACACTGAAGCTTTCTTT. Translation: CATSRLPSDTEAFF.

This clonotype showed up just a few times. The J gene is TRBJ2-1, the V gene TRBV20-1, with unresolved D. Between the trimmed V and J ends, which lost 3 bases and 3 bases, there was a span of 12 bases. The germline CDR1 and CDR2 sequences are DFQATT and SNEGSKA (reference sequence). The CDR3 has 14 amino acids. The CDR3 DNA reads as TGCAGTGCTAGTGGTAGAGACGTCTACAATGAGCAGTTCTTC. Translated: CSASGRDVYNEQFF.

This clonotype was observed many times. The chain has TRBV7-8 and TRBJ2-7; tentatively, D is TRBD1 or TRBD2 (5 bases each). The CDR3 extends over 13 amino acids. Trimming removed 1 base from V and 6 bases from J, with 10 bases in between. Germline V gene sequence: CDR1 SGHVS, CDR2 FQNEAQ. The CDR3 here is CASSLEEGTEQYF. CDR3 coding DNA: TGTGCCAGCAGCTTAGAGGAAGGGACCGAGCAGTACTTC.

The table lists this clonotype with many counts. The chain is built from TRBV5-1 and TRBJ1-1; maybe TRBD1 (6 bases). The CDR3 sequence is 15 residues long. Trimming took off 1 base at V and 3 bases at J, with 13 bases between the two ends. Germline CDR1 reads SGHRS; CDR2 reads YFSETQ. DNA of the CDR3: TGCGCCAGCAGCTTGTTACAGGGAAGGGACACTGAAGCTTTCTTT. It yields the protein CASSLLQGRDTEAFF.

Only a few counts were recorded for this clonotype. V gene TRBV20-1 combines with J gene TRBJ1-5; D is undetermined. Trimming removed 0 bases at V and 0 bases at J, with 9 bases between. CDR3 length: 15 residues. Germline V lookup: CDR1 DFQATT, CDR2 SNEGSKA (reference sequence). The CDR3 region has the DNA TGCAGTGCTAGAGATTCGGGATATAGCAATCAGCCCCAGCATTTT. Translating gives CSARDSGYSNQPQHF.

The rearrangement uses TRBV12-3 or TRBV12-4 and TRBJ2-1; 11 positions agree with TRBD1. This CDR3 contains 16 residues. The J segment lost 3 bases and the V segment lost 6 bases, leaving 7 bases of the junction unmatched. For the CDR3, the DNA is TGTGCCAGCAGAAAAACCGGGACAGGGGGCTACAATGAGCAGTTCTTC. This encodes CASRKTGTGGYNEQFF.

This clonotype came up once. This chain connects TRBV18 to TRBJ2-2; 8 bases map to TRBD2. This CDR3 has 15 residues. V shed 3 bases and J 4 bases; nucleotides not matched to a gene: 4. From germline, CDR1 is KGHSH and CDR2 LQKENI. The CDR3 nucleotides read TGTGCCAGCTCACCGGTAGCGGGACTCACCGGGGAGCTGTTTTTT. Amino acid sequence: CASSPVAGLTGELFF.

The chain has TRBV20-1 and TRBJ2-5; 8 bases map to TRBD2. The CDR3 spans 14 residues. Germline V gene lookup returns CDR1 DFQATT and CDR2 SNEGSKA (reference sequence). The CDR3 loop reads CSPRAGRAGETQYF. The CDR3 nucleotides read TGCAGCCCTCGAGCCGGGAGGGCGGGGGAGACCCAGTACTTC.

This clonotype was counted ten times or more. This sequence joins TRBV5-1 and TRBJ2-1, with 8 bases matching TRBD2. The junction had 4 bases not matched to a gene; V was cut back by 5 bases and J by 6 bases. The CDR3 runs 13 residues. Germline V gene sequence: CDR1 SGHRS, CDR2 YFSETQ. CDR3 sequence (DNA): TGCGCCAGCAGGGTAGCGGGGCCCAATGAGCAGTTCTTC. Its protein is CASRVAGPNEQFF.

This clonotype has at least ten counts. J is TRBJ1-1 and V is TRBV5-1; TRBD1 is a possible D gene (5 bases). Germline V gene lookup returns CDR1 SGHRS and CDR2 YFSETQ. Trimming removed 4 bases at V and 4 bases at J, with 14 bases between. The CDR3 consists of 14 residues. The CDR3 coding sequence is TGCGCCAGCAGCGTCTATGAGGGGAGCACTGAAGCTTTCTTT. It translates to CASSVYEGSTEAFF.

This rearrangement joins TRBV3-1 to TRBJ1-1, with D hard to call. Germline V gene sequence: CDR1 LGHDT, CDR2 YNNKEL (reference sequence). The CDR3 has 15 amino acids. The V end was cut by 4 bases, the J end by 4 bases, with 16 bases between. DNA for the CDR3: TGTGCCAGCAGCCCCTTGAGCGGGGTGGGCACTGAAGCTTTCTTT. Amino acids: CASSPLSGVGTEAFF. The full variable domain, in which reference TRBV3-1 and TRBJ1-1 provide the parts outside the CDR3, is DTAVSQTPKYLVTQMGNDKSIKCEQNLGHDTMYWYKQDSKKFLKIMFSYNNKELIINETVPNRFSPKSPDKAHLNLHINSLELGDSAVYFCASSPLSGVGTEAFFGQGTRLTVV.

This clonotype was seen at least ten times. The chain recombines TRBV5-1 with TRBJ2-7, with D perhaps TRBD1 or TRBD2 (5 bases each). V gave up 4 bases and J gave up 3 bases, with 14 bases separating them. This CDR3 contains 14 residues. Germline CDR1 and CDR2: SGHRS and YFSETQ. The CDR3 reads CASSPGHGNYEQYV. CDR3 in DNA: TGCGCCAGCAGCCCTGGACACGGGAACTACGAGCAGTACGTC.

This chain joins TRBV18 and TRBJ1-1; D is uncertain. CDR3 length: 15 residues. The germline gives CDR1 KGHSH, CDR2 LQKENI. V shed 0 bases and J shed 4 bases, with 12 bases lying between them. CDR3 nucleotide sequence: TGTGCCAGCTCACCACCCCTAGGTCCCGGCACTGAAGCTTTCTTT. Amino acid sequence: CASSPPLGPGTEAFF.

The chain couples TRBV6-1 to TRBJ2-3; D call uncertain. CDR1 MNHNS and CDR2 SASEGT come from the germline V gene. Trimming stripped 8 bases from V and 0 bases from J, with 18 bases between. The CDR3 totals 16 residues. The chain's CDR3 is CASYQYIRSSTDTQYF. CDR3 DNA sequence: TGTGCCAGCTACCAATATATCCGCTCTAGCACAGATACGCAGTATTTT.

The chain has TRBV20-1 and TRBJ1-1; 11 positions agree with TRBD1. V was clipped by 2 bases and J by 6 bases; unmatched bases: 5. CDR1 DFQATT and CDR2 SNEGSKA come from the germline V gene (reference sequence). The CDR3 loop spans 14 amino acids. The CDR3 spells CSARIGQGASEAFF. DNA of the CDR3: TGCAGTGCTAGAATCGGACAGGGGGCTTCTGAAGCTTTCTTT.

The chain uses TRBV11-1 and TRBJ2-2; tentative D call: TRBD2 (5 bases). This CDR3 is 16 amino acids long. V was shortened by 7 bases and J by 7 bases, with 22 bases between the two germline ends. The germline V gene encodes CDR1 SGHAT and CDR2 FQDESV (reference sequence). CDR3 residues: CASTFLGGGWSGELFF. In nucleotides, the CDR3 is TGTGCCAGCACCTTCCTTGGAGGCGGGTGGAGCGGGGAGCTGTTTTTT.

This clonotype was detected a few times. This rearrangement joins TRBV9 to TRBJ2-1; D is uncertain. V lost 0 bases, J lost 7 bases, and 8 bases lay in between. Germline V CDR1 and CDR2: SGDLS, YYNGEE. The CDR3 is 13 amino acids. This CDR3 reads CASSVEAQNEQFF. In DNA form, the CDR3 reads TGTGCCAGCAGCGTAGAGGCGCAGAATGAGCAGTTCTTC.

In this sample, this clonotype turned up many times. V and J are TRBV27 and TRBJ1-6, with D perhaps matching TRBD1 (5 bases). The CDR3 is 13 amino acids. Trimming shortened V by 6 bases and J by 8 bases, and 11 bases separated the two germline ends. Germline V gene data show CDR1 as MNHEY and CDR2 as SMNVEV (reference sequence). The CDR3 bases are TGTGCCAGCAGCCCCCGAGGGGATTCACCCCTCCACTTT. Its protein product is CASSPRGDSPLHF.

This rearrangement joins TRBV7-9 to TRBJ2-1, with D possibly called TRBD1 or TRBD2 (5 bases each). Germline V gene sequence: CDR1 SEHNR, CDR2 FQNEAQ (reference sequence). CDR3 length: 12 amino acids. V was shortened by 5 bases and J by 10 bases, with 12 bases between the two germline ends. CDR3 DNA: TGTGCCAGCAGCCGCCGGGACCCCGAGCAGTTCTTC. Translating gives CASSRRDPEQFF.

This clonotype appeared a few times. This chain joins TRBV3-1 and TRBJ2-1; D not certain. This CDR3 is built from 17 residues. Germline CDR1 and CDR2: LGHDT and YNNKEL (reference sequence). Trimming took off 0 bases at V and 4 bases at J, with 16 bases between the two ends. The CDR3 loop reads CASSQDLSTRMYNEQFF. CDR3 sequence (DNA): TGTGCCAGCAGCCAAGATCTAAGTACTCGAATGTACAATGAGCAGTTCTTC.

The chain links TRBV4-2 to TRBJ2-5, with D maybe TRBD2 (6 bases). The V and J ends lost 4 bases and 4 bases respectively, with 7 bases between them. Germline V CDR1 and CDR2: LGHNA, YNFKEQ. The CDR3 is 12 residues long. The CDR3 here is CASSRGTETQYF. In DNA, the CDR3 is TGTGCCAGCAGCCGCGGGACAGAGACCCAGTACTTC.

This clonotype was seen repeatedly, ten times or more. The V gene is TRBV29-1, the J gene TRBJ2-3; 8 bases align to TRBD2. This CDR3 has 14 residues. Trimming at V came to 1 base and at J to 3 bases, leaving 3 bases not matched to a gene. Germline assignment: CDR1 SQVTM and CDR2 ANQGSEA. The CDR3 nucleotides read TGCAGCGTTGAAGGTAGCGGGATTACAGATACGCAGTATTTT. The encoded protein is CSVEGSGITDTQYF.

The gene calls are TRBV2 and TRBJ1-5; 7 bases line up with TRBD1. Looked up from germline, CDR1 is SNHLY and CDR2 is FYNNEI. The CDR3 loop spans 15 amino acids. The trim removed 8 bases at V and 5 bases at J, leaving 12 bases unmatched. CDR3 DNA sequence: TGTGCCAGCTCCGTTGAGGGGACAGCTCATCAGCCCCAGCATTTT. This translates into CASSVEGTAHQPQHF.

This clonotype was recorded a few times. The chain has TRBV7-2 and TRBJ1-2, with D possibly TRBD1 on 6 matching bases. Germline V gene sequence: CDR1 SGHTA, CDR2 FQGNSA. The CDR3 extends over 13 amino acids. V gave up 6 bases and J gave up 8 bases, with 16 bases separating them. CDR3 coding DNA: TGTGCCAGCAGTCCTTCGGGGGCAAGAGGCTACACCTTC. This codes for CASSPSGARGYTF.